Below, one TCR beta chain is given with its context. This could be a read error, since a much larger clone is one nucleotide away. Amplified TCR beta CDR3 regions derived from RNA transcripts. The primer set for the first-round RT-PCR of the TCR CDR3 was HTBI. TCRdb redid the calling of the multiplex PCR reads with MiXCR, one entry per CDR3 protein. The table lists a few hundred thousand distinct CDR3 sequences, around 15% of them singletons. The CDR3 consists of 15 residues. In germline, CDR1 is MNHNS, CDR2 SASEGT. This specimen comes from a study of T cells in Graves' hyperthyroidism and ophthalmopathy.

This chain joins TRBV6-1 and TRBJ2-1; possibly TRBD1 for D (5 bases). Sequencing was performed on blood. The clonotype comes from a woman aged 45-60 years with Graves' hyperthyroidism that later progressed to Graves' ophthalmopathy. DNA of the CDR3: TGTGCCAGCAGTGAAGGCCAGGGATCCTACGATGAGCAGTTCTTC. Its protein product is CASSEGQGSYDEQFF.